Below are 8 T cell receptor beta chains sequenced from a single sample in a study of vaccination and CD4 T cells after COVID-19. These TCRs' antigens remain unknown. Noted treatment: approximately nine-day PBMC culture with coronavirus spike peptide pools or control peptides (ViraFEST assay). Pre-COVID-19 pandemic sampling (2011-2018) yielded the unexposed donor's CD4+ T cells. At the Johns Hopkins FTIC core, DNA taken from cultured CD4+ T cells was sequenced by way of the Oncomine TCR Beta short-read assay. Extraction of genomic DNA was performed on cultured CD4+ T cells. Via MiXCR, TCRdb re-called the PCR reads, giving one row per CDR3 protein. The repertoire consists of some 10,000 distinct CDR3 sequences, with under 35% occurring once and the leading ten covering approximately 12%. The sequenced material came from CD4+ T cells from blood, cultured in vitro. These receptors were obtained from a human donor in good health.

CDR3 nucleotides: TGTGCCATCGGACAGAGCTATAATTCACCCCTCCACTTT. This sequence encodes CAIGQSYNSPLHF. V is TRBV28 and J is TRBJ1-6, with a tentative D call TRBD1 (6 bases). The CDR3 consists of 13 residues. Looked up from germline, CDR1 is MDHEN and CDR2 is SYDVKM. V was shortened by 10 bases and J by 3 bases, with 10 bases between the two germline ends.

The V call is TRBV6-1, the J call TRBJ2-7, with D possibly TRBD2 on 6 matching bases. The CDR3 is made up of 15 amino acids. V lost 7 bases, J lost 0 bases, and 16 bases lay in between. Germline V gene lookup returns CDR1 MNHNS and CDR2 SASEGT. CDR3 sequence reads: CASMPGLPVSYEQYF. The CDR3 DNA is TGTGCCAGCATGCCGGGACTCCCAGTCTCCTACGAGCAGTACTTC.

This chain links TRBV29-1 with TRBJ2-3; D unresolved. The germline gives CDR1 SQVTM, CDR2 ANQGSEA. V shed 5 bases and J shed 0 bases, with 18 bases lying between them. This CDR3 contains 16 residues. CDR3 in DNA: TGCAGCGTTTATAATCTTGGCGGAACTAGCACAGATACGCAGTATTTT. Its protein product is CSVYNLGGTSTDTQYF.

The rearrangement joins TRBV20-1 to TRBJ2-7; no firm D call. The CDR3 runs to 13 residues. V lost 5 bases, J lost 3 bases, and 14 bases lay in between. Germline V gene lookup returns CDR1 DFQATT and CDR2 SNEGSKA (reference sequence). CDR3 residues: CSAPAAVNYEQYF. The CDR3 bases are TGCAGTGCTCCGGCGGCGGTAAACTACGAGCAGTACTTC.

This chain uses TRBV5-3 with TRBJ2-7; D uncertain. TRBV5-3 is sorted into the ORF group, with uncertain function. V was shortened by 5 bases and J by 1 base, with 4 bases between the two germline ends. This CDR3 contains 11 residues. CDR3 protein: CARSTSYEQYF. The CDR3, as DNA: TGTGCCAGAAGTACGTCCTACGAGCAGTACTTC.

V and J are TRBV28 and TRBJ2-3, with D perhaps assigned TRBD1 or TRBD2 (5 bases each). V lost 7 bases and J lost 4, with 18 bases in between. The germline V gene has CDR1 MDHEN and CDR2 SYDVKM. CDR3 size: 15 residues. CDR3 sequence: CASNPIEGLADTQYF. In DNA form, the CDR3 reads TGTGCCAGCAACCCGATTGAGGGGCTCGCAGATACGCAGTATTTT.

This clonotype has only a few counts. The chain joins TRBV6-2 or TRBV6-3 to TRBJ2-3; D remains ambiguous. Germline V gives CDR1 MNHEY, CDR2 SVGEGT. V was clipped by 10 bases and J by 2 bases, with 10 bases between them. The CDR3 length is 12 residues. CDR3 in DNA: TGTGCCACCTCGACTTACACAGATACGCAGTATTTT. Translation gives CATSTYTDTQYF.

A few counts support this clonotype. CDR3 amino acids: CASREPGGYTF. The CDR3 DNA reads TGTGCCAGCAGGGAGCCCGGGGGCTACACCTTC. The genes are TRBV6-2 or TRBV6-3 and TRBJ1-2; D not certain. The CDR3 loop spans 11 amino acids. Trimming shortened V by 6 bases and J by 8 bases, and 10 bases separated the two germline ends. Germline V gene lookup returns CDR1 MNHEY and CDR2 SVGEGT.